This T cell receptor (beta chain) was captured by sequencing in a study of identical twins. Each CDR3 protein gets one entry after TCRdb re-called the 5' RACE reads with MiXCR. Of 200,000 to 250,000 distinct CDR3 sequences in the sample, less than 8% were seen once. Trimming took off 3 bases at V and 7 bases at J, with 10 bases between the two ends. Per germline, CDR1 SGDLS and CDR2 YYNGEE. The CDR3 is 12 amino acids. The table lists this clonotype with a few counts. These data were also reused for a study on yellow fever vaccine responses in identical twins. That source reports: Reported findings indicate that twins' vaccine T cell responses seemed partially convergent, partially personalized.

The chain has TRBV9 and TRBJ1-2; tentatively, D is TRBD1 (5 bases). The sequenced sample consisted of memory (CD45RO+) T cells sorted from blood. The sequence derives from a woman younger than 30 in good health. CDR3: CASSAQGVGYTF. DNA for the CDR3: TGTGCCAGCAGCGCCCAGGGTGTTGGCTACACCTTC.